This T cell receptor beta chain came from a study of early stage breast cancer tumors. This clone was observed a few times. Its antigen is undetermined. Data came from immunoSEQ multiplex PCR; TCRdb stores just in-frame clones and leaves some out. The top ten clones hold about a sixth of a sample with about 4,800 clones, roughly 60% of them seen once. The V segment lost 5 bases and the J segment 6 bases; nucleotides outside the gene matches: 8. Germline V gene lookup returns CDR1 SGHNT and CDR2 YYREEE (reference sequence). This CDR3 has 14 residues. Study-level results: Enriched TCRB sequences shared across patients were mostly commonly generated sequences.

The sequence came from a person between 50 and 60 years old with breast cancer. V and J are TRBV5-4 and TRBJ2-3, with 8 nucleotides matching TRBD2. Sequenced: breast tumor tissue. CDR3 loop: CASSWREDSDTQYF. The CDR3, as DNA: TGTGCCAGCAGTTGGCGGGAGGACTCGGATACGCAGTATTTT.